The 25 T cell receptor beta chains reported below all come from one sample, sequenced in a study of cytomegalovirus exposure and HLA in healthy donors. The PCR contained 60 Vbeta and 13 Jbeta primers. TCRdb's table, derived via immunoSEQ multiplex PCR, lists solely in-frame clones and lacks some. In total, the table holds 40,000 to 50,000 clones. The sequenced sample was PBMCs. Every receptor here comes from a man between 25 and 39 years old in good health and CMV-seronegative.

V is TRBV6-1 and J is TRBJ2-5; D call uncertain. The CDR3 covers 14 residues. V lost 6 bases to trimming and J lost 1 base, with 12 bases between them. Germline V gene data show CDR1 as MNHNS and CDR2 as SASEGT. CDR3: CASSEAGGQETQYF. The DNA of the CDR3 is TGTGCCAGCAGCGAGGCCGGCGGCCAAGAGACCCAGTACTTC.

Here the CDR3 reads CSVEWVQGGFQSRYF. The CDR3 DNA sequence: TGCAGCGTTGAATGGGTGCAGGGCGGTTTTCAATCACGGTACTTC. This chain uses TRBV29-1 with TRBJ2-4; a weak D match, TRBD1 (5 bases). Trimming stripped 2 bases from V and 15 bases from J, with 26 bases between. The CDR3 spans 15 residues. Germline V gene sequence: CDR1 SQVTM, CDR2 ANQGSEA.

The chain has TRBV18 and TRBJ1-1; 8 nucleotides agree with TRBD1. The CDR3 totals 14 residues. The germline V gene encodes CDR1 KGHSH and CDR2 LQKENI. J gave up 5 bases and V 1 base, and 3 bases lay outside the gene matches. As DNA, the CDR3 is TGTGCCAGCTCACCACGACAGGGGAGTACTGAAGCTTTCTTT. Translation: CASSPRQGSTEAFF.

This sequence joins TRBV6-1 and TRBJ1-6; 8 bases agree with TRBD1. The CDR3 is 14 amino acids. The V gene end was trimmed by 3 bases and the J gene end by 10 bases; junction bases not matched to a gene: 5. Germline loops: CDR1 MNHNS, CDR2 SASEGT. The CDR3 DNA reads TGTGCCAGCAGTGAGACAGGGGAAGAATCACCCCTCCACTTT. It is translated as CASSETGEESPLHF.

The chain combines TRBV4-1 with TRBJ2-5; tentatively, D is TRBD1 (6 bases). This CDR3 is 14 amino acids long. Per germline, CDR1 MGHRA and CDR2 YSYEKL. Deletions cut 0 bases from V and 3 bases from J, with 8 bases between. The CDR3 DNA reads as TGCGCCAGCAGCCAAGACAGGGGAAAAGAGACCCAGTACTTC. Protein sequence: CASSQDRGKETQYF.

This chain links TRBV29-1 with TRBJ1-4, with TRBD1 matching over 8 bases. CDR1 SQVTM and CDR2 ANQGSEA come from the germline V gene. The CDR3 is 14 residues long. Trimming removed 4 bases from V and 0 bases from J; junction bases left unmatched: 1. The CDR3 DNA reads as TGCAGCGTTGGGACAGGGCCAACTAATGAAAAACTGTTTTTT. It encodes CSVGTGPTNEKLFF.

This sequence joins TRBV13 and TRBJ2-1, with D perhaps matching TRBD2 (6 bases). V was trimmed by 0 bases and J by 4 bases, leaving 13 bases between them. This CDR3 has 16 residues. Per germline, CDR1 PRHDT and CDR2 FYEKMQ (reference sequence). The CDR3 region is CASSLGRDSRYNEQFF. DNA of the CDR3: TGTGCCAGCAGCTTAGGCCGGGACTCGAGGTACAATGAGCAGTTCTTC.

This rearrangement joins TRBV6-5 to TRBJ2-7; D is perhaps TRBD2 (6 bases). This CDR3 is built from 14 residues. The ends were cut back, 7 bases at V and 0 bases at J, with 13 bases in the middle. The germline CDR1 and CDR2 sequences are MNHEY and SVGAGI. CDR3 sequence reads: CASKTGASSYEQYF. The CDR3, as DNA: TGTGCCAGCAAGACGGGAGCCAGCTCCTACGAGCAGTACTTC.

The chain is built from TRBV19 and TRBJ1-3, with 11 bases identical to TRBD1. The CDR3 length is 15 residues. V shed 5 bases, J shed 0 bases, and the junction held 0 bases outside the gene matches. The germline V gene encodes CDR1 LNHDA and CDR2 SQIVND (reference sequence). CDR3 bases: TGTGCCAGTAGTGGGACAGGGGGCTCTGGAAACACCATATATTTT. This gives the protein CASSGTGGSGNTIYF. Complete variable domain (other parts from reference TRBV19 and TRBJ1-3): DGGITQSPKYLFRKEGQNVTLSCEQNLNHDAMYWYRQDPGQGLRLIYYSQIVNDFQKGDIAEGYSVSREKKESFPLTVTSAQKNPTAFYLCASSGTGGSGNTIYFGEGSWLTVV.

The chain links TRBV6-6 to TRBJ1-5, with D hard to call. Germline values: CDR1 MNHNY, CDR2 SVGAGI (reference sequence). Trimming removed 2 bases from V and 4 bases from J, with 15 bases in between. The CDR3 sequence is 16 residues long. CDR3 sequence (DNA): TGTGCCAGCAGTTACGGGCACGCTGTGCCTAATCAGCCCCAGCATTTT. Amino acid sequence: CASSYGHAVPNQPQHF.

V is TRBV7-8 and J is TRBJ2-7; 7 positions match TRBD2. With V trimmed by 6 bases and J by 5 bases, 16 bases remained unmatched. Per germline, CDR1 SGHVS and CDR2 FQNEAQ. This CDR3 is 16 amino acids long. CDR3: CASRSLLAAQGDEQYF. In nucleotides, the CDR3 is TGTGCCAGCAGGTCCCTCCTAGCGGCCCAAGGCGACGAGCAGTACTTC.

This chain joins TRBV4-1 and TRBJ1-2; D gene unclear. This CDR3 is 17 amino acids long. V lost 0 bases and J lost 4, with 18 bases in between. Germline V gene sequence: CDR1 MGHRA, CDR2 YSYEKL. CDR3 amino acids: CASSQDVVGVDSYGYTF. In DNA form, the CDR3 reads TGCGCCAGCAGCCAAGATGTGGTCGGGGTAGATAGCTATGGCTACACCTTC.

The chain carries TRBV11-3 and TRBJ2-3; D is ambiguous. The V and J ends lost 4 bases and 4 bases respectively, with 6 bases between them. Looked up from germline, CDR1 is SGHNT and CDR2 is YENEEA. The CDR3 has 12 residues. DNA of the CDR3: TGTGCCAGCAGCTCCCTATCAGATACGCAGTATTTT. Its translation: CASSSLSDTQYF.

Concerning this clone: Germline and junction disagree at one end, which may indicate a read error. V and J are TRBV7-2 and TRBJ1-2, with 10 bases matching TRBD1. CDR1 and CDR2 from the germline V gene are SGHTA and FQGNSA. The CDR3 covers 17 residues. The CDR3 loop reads CASSVAAGTGAHLGYTF. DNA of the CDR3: TGTGCCAGCAGCGTAGCGGCCGGGACAGGGGCCCACCTAGGCTACACCTTC.

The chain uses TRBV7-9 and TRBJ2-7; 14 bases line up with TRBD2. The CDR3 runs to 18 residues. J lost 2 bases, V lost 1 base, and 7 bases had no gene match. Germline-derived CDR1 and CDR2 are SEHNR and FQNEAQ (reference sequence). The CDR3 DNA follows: TGTGCCAGCAGCTTAGTCGGGACTAGCGGGAGAATGGCCTACGAGCAGTACTTC. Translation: CASSLVGTSGRMAYEQYF.

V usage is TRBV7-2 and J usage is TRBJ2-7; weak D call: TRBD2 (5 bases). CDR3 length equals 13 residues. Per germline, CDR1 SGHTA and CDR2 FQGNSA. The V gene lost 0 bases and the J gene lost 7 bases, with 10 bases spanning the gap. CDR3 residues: CASSLAGDGEQYF. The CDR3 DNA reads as TGTGCCAGCAGCTTAGCGGGAGACGGGGAGCAGTACTTC.

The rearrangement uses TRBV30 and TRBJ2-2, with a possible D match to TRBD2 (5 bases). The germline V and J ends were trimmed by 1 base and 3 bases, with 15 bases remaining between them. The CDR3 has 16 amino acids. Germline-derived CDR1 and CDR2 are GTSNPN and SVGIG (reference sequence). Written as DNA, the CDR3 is TGTGCCTGGAGTGACCGGACCTTACTAGACACCGGGGAGCTGTTTTTT. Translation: CAWSDRTLLDTGELFF.

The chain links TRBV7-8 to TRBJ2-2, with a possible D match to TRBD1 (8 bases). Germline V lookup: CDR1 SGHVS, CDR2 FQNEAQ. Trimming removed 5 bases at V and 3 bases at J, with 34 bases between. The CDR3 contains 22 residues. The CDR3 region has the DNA TGTGCCAGCAGCCGACCCCGGGACAGGACGGATCTCCAGCGGGGTTACACCGGGGAGCTGTTTTTT. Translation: CASSRPRDRTDLQRGYTGELFF.

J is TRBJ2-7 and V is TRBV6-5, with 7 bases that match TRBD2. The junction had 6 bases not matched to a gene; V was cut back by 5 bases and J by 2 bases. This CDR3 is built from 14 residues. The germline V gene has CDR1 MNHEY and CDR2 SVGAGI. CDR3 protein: CASSRAGTAYEQYF. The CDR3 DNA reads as TGTGCCAGCAGTCGAGCGGGAACTGCCTACGAGCAGTACTTC.

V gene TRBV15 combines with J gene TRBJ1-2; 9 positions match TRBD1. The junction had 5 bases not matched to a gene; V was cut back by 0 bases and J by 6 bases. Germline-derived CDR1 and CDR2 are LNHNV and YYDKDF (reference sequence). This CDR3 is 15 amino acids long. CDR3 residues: CATSRDRGTGHGYTF. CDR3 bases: TGTGCCACCAGCAGAGATCGCGGGACAGGGCATGGCTACACCTTC.

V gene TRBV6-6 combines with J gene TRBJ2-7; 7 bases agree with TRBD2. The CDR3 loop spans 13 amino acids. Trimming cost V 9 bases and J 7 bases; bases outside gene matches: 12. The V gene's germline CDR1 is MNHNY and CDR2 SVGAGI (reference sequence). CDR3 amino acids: CASCAGALREQYF. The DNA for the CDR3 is TGTGCCAGTTGTGCGGGAGCCCTTAGGGAGCAGTACTTC.

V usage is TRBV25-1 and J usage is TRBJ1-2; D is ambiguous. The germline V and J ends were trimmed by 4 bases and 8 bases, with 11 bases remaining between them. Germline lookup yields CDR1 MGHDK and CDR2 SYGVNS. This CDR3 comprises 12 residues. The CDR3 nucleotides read TGTGCCAGCAGTGGGGCAGCTCAAGGCTACACCTTC. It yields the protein CASSGAAQGYTF.

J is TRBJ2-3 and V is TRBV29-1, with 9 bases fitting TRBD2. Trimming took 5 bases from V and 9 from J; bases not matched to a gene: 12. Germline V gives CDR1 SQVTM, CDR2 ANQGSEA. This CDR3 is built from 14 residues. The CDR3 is CSVLAGALSRTQYF. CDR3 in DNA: TGCAGCGTTTTAGCGGGAGCTCTTTCCCGAACGCAGTATTTT.

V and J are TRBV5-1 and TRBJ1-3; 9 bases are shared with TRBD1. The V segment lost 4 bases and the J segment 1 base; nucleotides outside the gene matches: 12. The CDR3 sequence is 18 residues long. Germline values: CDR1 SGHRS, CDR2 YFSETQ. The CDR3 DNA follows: TGCGCCAGCAGCCCGGGGACAGGGCGAGGCCTTTCTGGAAACACCATATATTTT. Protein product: CASSPGTGRGLSGNTIYF.

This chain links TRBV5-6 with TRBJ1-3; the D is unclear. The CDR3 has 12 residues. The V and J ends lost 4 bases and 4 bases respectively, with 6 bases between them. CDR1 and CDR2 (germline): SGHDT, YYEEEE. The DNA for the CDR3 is TGTGCCAGCAGCCCCCTGGGAAACACCATATATTTT. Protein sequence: CASSPLGNTIYF.